The rows below give T cell receptor beta chains drawn from one sample of a study of blood T cells in healthy people across ages. MiXCR, run by TCRdb on the 5' RACE reads, gives a single entry per CDR3 protein. The data contain 1,300,000 or so distinct CDR3 sequences, around 59% of them seen just once; the ten biggest clones take up about 6.3%. The sequencing sample was made of blood. All receptors come from a man between 18 and 29 years old in good health. Each CDR3 is given without its conserved first and last residue.

>14|TRBV28|TRBJ1-2
ASSRIPREDDYGYT
>13|TRBV20-1|TRBJ2-3
SAQKLAGGSSTQY
>16|TRBV4-1|TRBJ2-7
ASSQRTSGRKDSYEQY
>10|TRBV20-1|TRBJ2-1
SATRVNNEQF
>11|TRBV15|TRBJ1-2
ATSRDQASPYT
>14|TRBV9|.
ASSPPGTSGSYEQY
>16|TRBV4-1|TRBJ2-7
ASSRDGTIGLASYEQY
>9|TRBV6-2/TRBV6-3|TRBJ1-1
ASKSPTEAF
>12|TRBV29-1|TRBJ1-2
SVELAQGNYGYT
>12|TRBV4-2|TRBJ2-1
ASSQALAGLEQF
>15|TRBV20-1|TRBJ1-2
SARDLQGPTPNYGYT
>13|TRBV27|TRBJ2-3
ATAYRIPITDTQY
>12|TRBV5-1|TRBJ2-7
ASSLMDRLGEQY
>17|TRBV27|TRBJ2-7
ASSLSMTSFPREAYEQY
>14|TRBV4-2|TRBJ1-2
ASSTFVQGNAYGYT
>14|TRBV7-9|TRBJ2-1
ASSPNTGSSYNEQF